This entry concerns a single TCR beta chain. The specificity of this receptor is unknown. No much larger clone is present one base from it, and per-base qualities are unavailable. Libraries were prepared through 5' RACE. Instrument used: NextSeq 500. Unique molecular identifiers were attached to individual cDNA molecules in the TCR library protocol so that sequencing error and PCR bias could be corrected. TCR alpha and beta chains were both sequenced, and the abundances of alpha and beta sequences in each sample were closely correlated with each other. On the study's bioinformatics: Decombinator V4 was used to annotate the V gene, J gene and CDR3 of the TCR sequences. Expanded TCRs were defined as changing significantly between any two time points under a Poisson model with p below 0.0001. TCR abundances were normalised to the total number of TCRs sequenced per sample and were expressed as counts per million. MAIT TCRs were defined by TRAV1-2 paired with TRAJ12, TRAJ20 or TRAJ33, and iNKT TCRs by TRAV10 paired with TRAJ18. VDJdb, accessed on 1 November 2021, was searched for TCRs annotated for CMV, EBV and SARS-CoV-2, and TCRs annotated for more than one antigen were excluded. TCRdb took the public reads, trimmed them with fastp at Q25, ran MiXCR for clone calling and kept in-frame beta chains. CDR3 protein sequences are deduplicated, and each keeps its most common genes and DNA. Here the V and J calls rest on TCRdb's processing, not on the authors' analysis. In this sample the table shows 70,000 or so distinct CDR3 sequences, roughly 10% of which occur a single time. The ten biggest clones cover around 5.8% of the sample.

The data were taken from a study of early T cells in non-severe SARS-CoV-2 infection listed by TCRdb under 2021. Regarding the complete study: Because TCR sequencing was done on bulk RNA from unsorted whole blood, the alpha and beta chains could not be paired. Beyond this particular receptor, the publication reports: VDJdb matching was skewed toward anti-spike CD8 responses and likely underestimated virus-specific expansions, missing private and CD4 specificities.

Its CDR3 holds 12 amino acids, cysteine through phenylalanine. The DNA shown is the 36-base CDR3, in frame from base 1. Cut back by 1 base and 6 bases, the V and J ends lie 8 bases apart. CDR1 SGHNT and CDR2 YYREEE were looked up in the germline V gene (reference sequence). This was a case-control study nested in a cohort of healthcare workers in London, UK, who had nasopharyngeal swab PCR tests and blood samples taken every week. Healthcare workers were recruited between 23 and 31 March 2020, during the week of the UK lockdown, and were followed weekly for up to about 16 weeks. Here the chain combines TRBV5-4 and TRBJ2-7; the D region possibly corresponds to TRBD2 (5 bases align). The sequencing input was whole blood. The TCR comes from an adult who was a healthcare worker with PCR-confirmed SARS-CoV-2 infection or an uninfected control (not recorded which). In nucleotides, the sequence is TGTGCCAGCAGCTTGTTTGGGAGCGAGCAGTACTTC. Its coded protein is CASSLFGSEQYF.